The TCR beta chain under discussion was sequenced for a study of shared clonotypes between healthy human individuals. About the study: The cohort comprised two women and a few men. Their ages spanned 18 to 49 years. Plates per donor: three CD4 naive, three CD4 memory, two CD8 naive, one CD8 memory.

Sequencing was performed with immunoSEQ multiplex PCR; in TCRdb, only in-frame clones are kept and a portion is missing. The profile covers some 900,000 clones, with approximately 76% appearing a single time and approximately 1.5% taken by the ten largest. This TCR was recovered from a man between 18 and 35 years old in good health. Specimen: memory CD4+ T cells sorted from blood. As for subset: CD45RA-negative fraction.

CDR3 loop: CASSARQENTEAFF. Written as DNA, the CDR3 is TGTGCCAGCAGCGCCAGACAGGAGAACACTGAAGCTTTCTTT. The rearrangement joins TRBV2 to TRBJ1-1; a possible D gene is TRBD1 (6 bases). V was shortened by 6 bases and J by 1 base, with 12 bases between the two germline ends. CDR3 length: 14 amino acids. Germline V gene data show CDR1 as SNHLY and CDR2 as FYNNEI. The full variable domain, completed using reference TRBV2 and TRBJ1-1, is EPEVTQTPSHQVTQMGQEVILRCVPISNHLYFYWYRQILGQKVEFLVSFYNNEISEKSEIFDDQFSVERPDGSNFTLKIRSTKLEDSAMYFCASSARQENTEAFFGQGTRLTVV.